This TCR beta chain was sequenced in a study of T cell repertoires in cytomegalovirus infection. Study-level findings and limits: Adding up the frequency of public TCR beta families identified people who carried CMV plus the relevant HLA.

TCRdb itself ran the reads through MiXCR, one entry per CDR3 protein. The repertoire holds around 500,000 distinct CDR3 sequences, approximately 42% seen once, with roughly two fifths in the top ten. The germline V and J ends were trimmed by 5 bases and 8 bases, with 12 bases remaining between them. The CDR3 sequence is 12 residues long. Germline V CDR1 and CDR2: SGHTA, FQGNSA. This clonotype has just a few counts. Antigen: not known. The TCR comes from a human donor in good health (CMV status not recorded). Some clones in this sample may be carry-over from other donors' samples. The chain carries TRBV7-2 and TRBJ1-2, with D uncertain. The input for sequencing was cultured PBMCs, taken from culture after CMV antigen stimulation. CDR3 in DNA: TGTGCCAGCAGCCTTGTCGGTAAAGGCTACACCTTC. This sequence encodes CASSLVGKGYTF.